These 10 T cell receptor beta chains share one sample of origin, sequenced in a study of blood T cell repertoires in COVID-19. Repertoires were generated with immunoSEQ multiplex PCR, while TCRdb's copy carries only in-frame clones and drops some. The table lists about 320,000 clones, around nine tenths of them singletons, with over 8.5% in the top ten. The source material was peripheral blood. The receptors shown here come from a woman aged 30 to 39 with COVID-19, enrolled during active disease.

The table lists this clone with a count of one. DNA for the CDR3: TGTGCCAGCAGCCTGGGGCAGGAGGGCTACACCTTC. This sequence encodes CASSLGQEGYTF. The V gene is TRBV2, the J gene TRBJ1-2; D might be TRBD1 (5 bases). The CDR3 is 12 residues long. The germline V and J ends were trimmed by 6 bases and 8 bases, with 13 bases remaining between them. CDR1 is SNHLY and CDR2 is FYNNEI in the germline V gene. Full variable domain (missing parts from reference TRBV2 and TRBJ1-2): EPEVTQTPSHQVTQMGQEVILRCVPISNHLYFYWYRQILGQKVEFLVSFYNNEISEKSEIFDDQFSVERPDGSNFTLKIRSTKLEDSAMYFCASSLGQEGYTFGSGTRLTVV.

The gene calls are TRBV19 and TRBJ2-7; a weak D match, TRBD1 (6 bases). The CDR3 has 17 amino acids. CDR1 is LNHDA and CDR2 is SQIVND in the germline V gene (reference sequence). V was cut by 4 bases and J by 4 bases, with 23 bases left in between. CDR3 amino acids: CASSTSLDRATGYEQYF. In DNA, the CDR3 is TGTGCCAGTAGTACCTCCCTCGACCGCGCCACAGGGTACGAGCAGTACTTC.

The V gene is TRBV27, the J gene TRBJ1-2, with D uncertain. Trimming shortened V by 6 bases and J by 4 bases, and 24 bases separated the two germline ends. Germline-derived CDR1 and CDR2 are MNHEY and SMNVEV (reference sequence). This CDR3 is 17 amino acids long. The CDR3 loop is CASSLNSRPRDSYGYTF. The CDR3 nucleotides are TGTGCCAGCAGCCTCAATTCCAGACCGAGGGATAGCTATGGCTACACCTTC.

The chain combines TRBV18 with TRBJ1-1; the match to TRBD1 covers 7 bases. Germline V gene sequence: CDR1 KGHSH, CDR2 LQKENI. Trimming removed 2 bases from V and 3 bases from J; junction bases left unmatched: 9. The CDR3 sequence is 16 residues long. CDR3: CASSPRQGSVDTEAFF. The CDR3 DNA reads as TGTGCCAGCTCACCAAGACAGGGTTCTGTGGACACTGAAGCTTTCTTT. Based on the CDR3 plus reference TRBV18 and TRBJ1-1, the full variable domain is NAGVMQNPRHLVRRRGQEARLRCSPMKGHSHVYWYRQLPEEGLKFMVYLQKENIIDESGMPKERFSAEFPKEGPSILRIQQVVRGDSAAYFCASSPRQGSVDTEAFFGQGTRLTVV.

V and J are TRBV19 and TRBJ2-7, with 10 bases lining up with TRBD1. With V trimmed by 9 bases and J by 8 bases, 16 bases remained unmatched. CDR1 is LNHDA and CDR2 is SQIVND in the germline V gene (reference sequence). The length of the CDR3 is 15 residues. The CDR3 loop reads CASASPGQGILKQYF. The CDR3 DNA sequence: TGTGCCAGCGCTTCTCCGGGACAGGGGATACTGAAGCAGTACTTC.

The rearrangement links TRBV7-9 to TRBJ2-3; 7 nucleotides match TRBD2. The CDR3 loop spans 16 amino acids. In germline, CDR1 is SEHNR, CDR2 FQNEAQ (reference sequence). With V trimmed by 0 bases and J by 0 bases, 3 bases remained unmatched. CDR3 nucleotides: TGTGCCAGCAGCTTAGCCGTGCGGGGGAGCACAGATACGCAGTATTTT. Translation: CASSLAVRGSTDTQYF.

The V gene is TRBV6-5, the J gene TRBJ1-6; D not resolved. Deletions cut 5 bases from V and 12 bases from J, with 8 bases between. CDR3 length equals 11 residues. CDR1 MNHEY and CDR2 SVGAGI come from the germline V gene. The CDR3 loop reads CASSKTVPLHF. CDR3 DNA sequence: TGTGCCAGCAGTAAAACTGTACCCCTCCACTTT.

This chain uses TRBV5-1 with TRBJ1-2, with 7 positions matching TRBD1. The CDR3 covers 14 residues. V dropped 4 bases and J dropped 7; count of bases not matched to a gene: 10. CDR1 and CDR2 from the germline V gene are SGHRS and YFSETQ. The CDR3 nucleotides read TGCGCCAGCAGCGAACCGGGACAGATTAGTGGCTACACCTTC. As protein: CASSEPGQISGYTF.

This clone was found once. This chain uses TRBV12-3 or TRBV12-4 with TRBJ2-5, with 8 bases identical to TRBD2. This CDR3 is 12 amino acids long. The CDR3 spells CRRRGGRETQYF. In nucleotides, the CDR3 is TGTCGCAGACGGGGGGGGCGTGAGACCCAGTACTTC.

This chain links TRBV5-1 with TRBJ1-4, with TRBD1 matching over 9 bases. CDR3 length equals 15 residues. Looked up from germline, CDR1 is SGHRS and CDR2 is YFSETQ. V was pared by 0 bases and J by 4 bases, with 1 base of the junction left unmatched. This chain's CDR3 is CASSLGGQGNEKLFF. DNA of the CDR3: TGCGCCAGCAGCTTGGGGGGACAGGGTAATGAAAAACTGTTTTTT.